This T cell receptor beta chain was identified during a study of Tregs in tolerant kidney transplant recipients. On this clone: The antigen is unknown.

Repertoires were generated with immunoSEQ multiplex PCR, while TCRdb's copy carries only in-frame clones and drops some. The sample includes fewer than 55,000 clones, approximately 90% of them seen just once. The CDR3 totals 16 residues. Germline assignment: CDR1 SEHNR and CDR2 FQNEAQ (reference sequence). The V and J ends lost 6 bases and 7 bases, in that order; junction bases with no gene match: 13. Recipients received nonmyeloablative bone marrow transplants from related graft donors, with transient mixed chimerism. CD4+CD25+CD127- Tregs, CD4+CD25- non-Tregs, CD4 and CD8 cells were sorted. Study-level points and caveats: Expanding Tregs on activated donor B cells appeared to best identify donor-specific TCRbeta clones. Biological reproducibility was not directly addressed, but technical replication error appeared minimal. Few patients were studied, so findings need validation in larger groups.

The specimen comprised CD8+ T cells from blood (PBMCs), sampled 12 months after the transplant. This chain connects TRBV7-9 to TRBJ2-7, with 12 bases fitting TRBD2. This TCR derives from a human patient who received a combined kidney and bone marrow transplant. T cells may partly derive from the graft donor. DNA of the CDR3: TGTGCCAGCAGTAAAGTTCTAGCGGGAGGGTACGGGGAGCAGTACTTC. Protein sequence: CASSKVLAGGYGEQYF.